Each of the 19 T cell receptor beta chains below was sequenced from the same sample in a study of blood T cell repertoires in COVID-19. Measured with immunoSEQ multiplex PCR; TCRdb has only the in-frame clones, and not every one. The top ten clones hold around 2.5% of a sample with about 210,000 clones, under 90% of them seen once. Specimen: peripheral blood. The receptor set was obtained from a woman aged 40 to 50 with active or convalescent COVID-19.

In this sample, this clone turned up once. The chain carries TRBV7-3 and TRBJ2-4; tentative D call: TRBD2 (6 bases). Trimming took off 4 bases at V and 5 bases at J, with 9 bases between the two ends. This CDR3 contains 13 residues. Germline loops: CDR1 SGHTA, CDR2 FQGTGA. The CDR3 loop is CASSSPSENIQYF. CDR3 coding DNA: TGTGCCAGCAGCTCTCCTAGCGAAAACATTCAGTACTTC.

The J gene is TRBJ1-4, the V gene TRBV10-2, with 11 bases identical to TRBD1. Germline loops: CDR1 WSHSY, CDR2 SAAADI. V was clipped by 4 bases and J by 3 bases; unmatched bases: 4. The CDR3 covers 16 residues. CDR3 nucleotides: TGCGCCAGCAGTGGGGACAGGGGGACGGCTAATGAAAAACTGTTTTTT. Protein sequence: CASSGDRGTANEKLFF.

The chain recombines TRBV5-1 with TRBJ1-3, with TRBD1 identical over 7 bases. V gave up 4 bases and J gave up 8 bases; unmatched junction bases: 6. Germline CDR1 and CDR2: SGHRS and YFSETQ. This CDR3 contains 13 residues. The CDR3 is CASSVDRVDTIYF. DNA for the CDR3: TGCGCCAGCAGCGTTGACAGGGTGGACACCATATATTTT.

For the CDR3, the DNA is TGCGCCAGCAGGGCAGGGCGTGAGGCAGGAAACACCATATATTTT. Amino acid sequence: CASRAGREAGNTIYF. The gene calls are TRBV5-1 and TRBJ1-3; D perhaps matches TRBD1 (5 bases). The CDR3 is 15 amino acids. Deletions cut 5 bases from V and 4 bases from J, with 16 bases between. Looked up from germline, CDR1 is SGHRS and CDR2 is YFSETQ.

The J gene is TRBJ2-5, the V gene TRBV24-1; 10 bases fit TRBD1. This CDR3 spans 16 amino acids. V gave up 3 bases and J gave up 4 bases; unmatched junction bases: 7. The germline gives CDR1 KGHDR, CDR2 SFDVKD. The CDR3 here is CATSDIGTGVTETQYF. CDR3 coding DNA: TGTGCCACCAGTGATATTGGGACAGGGGTAACAGAGACCCAGTACTTC.

V is TRBV7-3 and J is TRBJ2-3; TRBD1 agrees at 8 bases. The V and J ends lost 4 bases and 5 bases, in that order; junction bases with no gene match: 8. Germline CDR1 SGHTA, CDR2 FQGTGA. CDR3 length equals 15 residues. DNA for the CDR3: TGTGCCAGCAGCTCCCTAGGACAGGGAGAAGATACGCAGTATTTT. Protein sequence: CASSSLGQGEDTQYF.

The gene calls are TRBV7-2 and TRBJ1-5; tentatively, D is TRBD1 (6 bases). Germline lookup yields CDR1 SGHTA and CDR2 FQGNSA. V gave up 1 base and J gave up 2 bases, with 6 bases separating them. The CDR3 runs to 14 residues. CDR3 DNA sequence: TGTGCCAGCAGCTTAGAGGGGGGCAATCAGCCCCAGCATTTT. This sequence encodes CASSLEGGNQPQHF.

This chain uses TRBV10-3 with TRBJ1-1; 9 nucleotides align to TRBD1. This CDR3 region has 16 residues. CDR1 and CDR2 (germline): ENHRY, SYGVKD. With V trimmed by 5 bases and J by 0 bases, 7 bases remained unmatched. The CDR3: CAISPGQGTLNTEAFF. In DNA, the CDR3 is TGTGCCATCAGTCCAGGACAGGGGACTTTGAACACTGAAGCTTTCTTT.

The chain links TRBV18 to TRBJ2-5; TRBD2 matches 10 bases. Germline CDR1 is KGHSH and CDR2 is LQKENI. The CDR3 totals 16 residues. The V segment lost 0 bases and the J segment 4 bases; nucleotides outside the gene matches: 5. CDR3 nucleotides: TGTGCCAGCTCACCACCTCTAGCGGGGGTTCGAGAGACCCAGTACTTC. It yields the protein CASSPPLAGVRETQYF.

This chain connects TRBV27 to TRBJ1-4; D uncertain. Germline-derived CDR1 and CDR2 are MNHEY and SMNVEV (reference sequence). The CDR3 covers 12 residues. Trimming took off 3 bases at V and 12 bases at J, with 11 bases between the two ends. CDR3 loop: CASSLERVELFF. For the CDR3, the DNA is TGTGCCAGCAGTTTGGAGCGGGTGGAACTGTTTTTT.

V usage is TRBV5-1 and J usage is TRBJ2-1; D is perhaps TRBD1 (6 bases). Germline lookup yields CDR1 SGHRS and CDR2 YFSETQ. With 2 bases removed from V and 15 bases from J, the gap between germline ends came to 12 bases. The CDR3 is made up of 11 amino acids. This CDR3 reads CASSLQGVRFF. CDR3 in DNA: TGCGCCAGCAGCTTACAGGGAGTTCGGTTCTTC.

This clone came up once. V and J are TRBV27 and TRBJ1-2; TRBD1 might be the D (6 bases). Germline lookup yields CDR1 MNHEY and CDR2 SMNVEV (reference sequence). CDR3 size: 15 residues. Trimming removed 4 bases from V and 4 bases from J, with 16 bases in between. Written as DNA, the CDR3 is TGTGCCAGCAGTTCTCTTACAGGGAACCTCTATGGCTACACCTTC. This codes for CASSSLTGNLYGYTF.

Concerning this clone: A junction end diverges from the germline sequence, so it may reflect a read error. The genes are TRBV3-1 (or the pseudogene TRBV3-2) and TRBJ2-2, with TRBD1 as a possible D gene (5 bases). Germline V gene data show CDR1 as LGHDT and CDR2 as YNNKEL (reference sequence). The CDR3 extends over 16 amino acids. CDR3 loop: CASSQSAGAFTGELFF. As DNA, the CDR3 is TGTGCCAGTAGCCAGAGTGCTGGGGCCTTCACCGGGGAGCTGTTTTTT.

The gene calls are TRBV11-3 and TRBJ1-4; 9 bases are shared with TRBD1. Per the germline V gene, CDR1 is SGHNT and CDR2 is YENEEA. The V gene end was trimmed by 8 bases and the J gene end by 8 bases; junction bases not matched to a gene: 9. This CDR3 is built from 14 residues. The CDR3 is CASGPDRGGEKLFF. The CDR3 nucleotides are TGTGCCAGCGGGCCGGACAGGGGTGGCGAAAAACTGTTTTTT.

Details on this clone: The sample contains more than one DNA sequence encoding this CDR3. The chain is built from TRBV27 and TRBJ1-5, with 8 bases identical to TRBD1. This CDR3 has 13 residues. V shed 6 bases, J shed 4 bases, and the junction held 2 bases outside the gene matches. CDR1 and CDR2 (germline): MNHEY, SMNVEV (reference sequence). The CDR3 region is CASRDRGNQPQHF. The CDR3 DNA reads as TGTGCCAGCAGAGACAGGGGTAATCAGCCCCAGCATTTT.

V usage is TRBV7-3 and J usage is TRBJ2-7; 14 bases match TRBD2. From germline, CDR1 is SGHTA and CDR2 FQGTGA. Trimming cost V 0 bases and J 7 bases; bases outside gene matches: 2. The CDR3 spans 15 residues. The CDR3 sequence is CASSLTGLAGVEQYF. Written as DNA, the CDR3 is TGTGCCAGCAGCTTAACGGGACTAGCGGGAGTTGAGCAGTACTTC.

The chain uses TRBV2 and TRBJ1-2; 9 bases align to TRBD1. Germline V gene lookup returns CDR1 SNHLY and CDR2 FYNNEI. J was trimmed by 4 bases and V by 5 bases; bases with no gene match: 5. The CDR3 covers 14 residues. For the CDR3, the DNA is TGTGCCAGCAGTACAGGGGGCTCGGGCTATGGCTACACCTTC. The encoded protein is CASSTGGSGYGYTF.

The chain couples TRBV19 to TRBJ2-6; 8 bases match TRBD1. Germline V lookup: CDR1 LNHDA, CDR2 SQIVND (reference sequence). This CDR3 contains 18 residues. The V gene end was trimmed by 5 bases and the J gene end by 0 bases; junction bases not matched to a gene: 9. CDR3 in DNA: TGTGCCAGTAGTCCAGGGACAGGCGAGGGCTCTGGGGCCAACGTCCTGACTTTC. Residues: CASSPGTGEGSGANVLTF.

The sample holds one count of this clone. V is TRBV12-5 and J is TRBJ2-5, with D possibly being TRBD2 (5 bases). The CDR3 totals 14 residues. Germline values: CDR1 LGHNT, CDR2 FRNRAP. V dropped 5 bases and J dropped 2 bases, with 12 bases sitting between them. The CDR3 region has the DNA TGTGCTAGTGGTACCACAGCGGAACAAGAGACCCAGTACTTC. Protein product: CASGTTAEQETQYF.